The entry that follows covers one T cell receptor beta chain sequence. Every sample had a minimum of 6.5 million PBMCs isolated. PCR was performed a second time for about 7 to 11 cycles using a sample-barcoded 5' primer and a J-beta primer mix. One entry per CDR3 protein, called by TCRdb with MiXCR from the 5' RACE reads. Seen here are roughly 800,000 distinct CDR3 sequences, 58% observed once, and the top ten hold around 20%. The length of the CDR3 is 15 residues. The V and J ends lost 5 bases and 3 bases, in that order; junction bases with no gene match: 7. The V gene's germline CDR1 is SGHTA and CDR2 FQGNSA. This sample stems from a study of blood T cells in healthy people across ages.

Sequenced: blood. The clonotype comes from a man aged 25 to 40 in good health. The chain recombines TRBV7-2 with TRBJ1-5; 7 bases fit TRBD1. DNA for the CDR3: TGTGCCAGCAGCCTTTCGACAGGGTACAATCAGCCCCAGCATTTT. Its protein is CASSLSTGYNQPQHF. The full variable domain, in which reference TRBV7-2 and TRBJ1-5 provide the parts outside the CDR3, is GAGVSQSPSNKVTEKGKDVELRCDPISGHTALYWYRQSLGQGLEFLIYFQGNSAPDKSGLPSDRFSAERTGGSVSTLTIQRTQQEDSAVYLCASSLSTGYNQPQHFGDGTRLSIL.